This T cell receptor (beta chain) was recovered during a study of human thymus T cells. Thymic material originated from resections removed in the course of corrective heart surgery. Using immunoSEQ multiplex PCR, the repertoire was profiled, and TCRdb retains in-frame clones only, with some absent. This sample carries roughly 130,000 clones, around 94% of them seen once, and the ten largest clones take around 0.022%. The length of the CDR3 is 13 residues. Germline CDR1 MNHEY, CDR2 SVGAGI. The ends were cut back, 5 bases at V and 1 base at J, with 9 bases in the middle. General study points: Unrelated people showed highly overlapping thymic repertoires, related research reported. Within thymic and blood repertoires, V and J gene usage appeared to be biased.

On this clone itself: Antigen unknown.

The chain employs TRBV6-5 and TRBJ2-7; D unresolved. The clonotype comes from a boy younger than two with a congenital heart defect but otherwise immunologically healthy. Specimen: thymus tissue. CDR3 DNA sequence: TGTGCCAGCAGTCCGTCCTTATCCTACGAGCAGTACTTC. It is translated as CASSPSLSYEQYF.